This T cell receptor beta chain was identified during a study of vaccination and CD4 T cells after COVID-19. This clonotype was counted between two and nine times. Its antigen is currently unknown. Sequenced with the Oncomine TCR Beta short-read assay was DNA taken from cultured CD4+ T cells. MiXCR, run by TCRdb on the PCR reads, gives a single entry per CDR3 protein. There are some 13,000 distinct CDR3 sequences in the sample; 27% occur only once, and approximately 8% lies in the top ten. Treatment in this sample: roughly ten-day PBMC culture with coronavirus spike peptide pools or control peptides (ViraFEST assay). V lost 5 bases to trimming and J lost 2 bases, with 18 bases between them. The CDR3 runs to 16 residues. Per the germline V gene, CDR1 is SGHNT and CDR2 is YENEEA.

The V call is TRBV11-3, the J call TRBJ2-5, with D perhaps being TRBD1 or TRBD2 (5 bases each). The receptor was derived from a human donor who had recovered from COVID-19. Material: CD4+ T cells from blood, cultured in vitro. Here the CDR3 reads CASSPGRYSSQETQYF. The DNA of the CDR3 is TGTGCCAGCAGCCCGGGACGGTACAGTTCGCAAGAGACCCAGTACTTC.